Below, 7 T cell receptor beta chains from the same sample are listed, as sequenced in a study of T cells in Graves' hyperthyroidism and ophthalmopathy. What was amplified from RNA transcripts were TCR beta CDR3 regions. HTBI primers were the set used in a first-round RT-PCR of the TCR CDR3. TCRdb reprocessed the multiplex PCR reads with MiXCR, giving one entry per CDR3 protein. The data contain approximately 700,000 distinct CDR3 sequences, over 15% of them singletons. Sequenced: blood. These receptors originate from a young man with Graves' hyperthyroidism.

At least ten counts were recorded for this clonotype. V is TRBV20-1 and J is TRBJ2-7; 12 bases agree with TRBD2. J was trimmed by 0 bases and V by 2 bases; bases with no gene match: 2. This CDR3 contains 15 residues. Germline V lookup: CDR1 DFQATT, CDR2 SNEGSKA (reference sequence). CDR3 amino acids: CSARPSGRASYEQYF. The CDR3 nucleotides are TGCAGTGCTAGACCTAGCGGGAGGGCCTCCTACGAGCAGTACTTC.

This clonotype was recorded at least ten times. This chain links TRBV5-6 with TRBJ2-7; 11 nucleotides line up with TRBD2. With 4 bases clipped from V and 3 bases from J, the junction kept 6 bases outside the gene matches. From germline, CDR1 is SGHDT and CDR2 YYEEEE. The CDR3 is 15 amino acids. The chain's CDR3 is CASSQTSGVSYEQYF. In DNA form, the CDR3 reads TGTGCCAGCAGCCAGACTAGCGGGGTAAGCTACGAGCAGTACTTC.

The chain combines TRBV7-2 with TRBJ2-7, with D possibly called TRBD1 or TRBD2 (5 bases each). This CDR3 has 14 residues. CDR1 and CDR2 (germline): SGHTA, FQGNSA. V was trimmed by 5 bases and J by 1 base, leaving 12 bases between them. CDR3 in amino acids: CASSPGLRSYEQYF. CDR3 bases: TGTGCCAGCAGCCCGGGGCTTAGGTCCTACGAGCAGTACTTC.

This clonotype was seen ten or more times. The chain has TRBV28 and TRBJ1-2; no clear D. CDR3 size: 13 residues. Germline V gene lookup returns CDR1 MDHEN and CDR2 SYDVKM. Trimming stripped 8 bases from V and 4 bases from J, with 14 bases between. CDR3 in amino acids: CASQLASGYGYTF. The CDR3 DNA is TGTGCCAGCCAACTCGCAAGTGGCTATGGCTACACCTTC.

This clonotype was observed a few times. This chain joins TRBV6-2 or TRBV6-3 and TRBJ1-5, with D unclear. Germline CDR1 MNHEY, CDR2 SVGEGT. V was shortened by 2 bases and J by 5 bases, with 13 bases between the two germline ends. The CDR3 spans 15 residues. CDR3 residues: CASSYRSDGYQPQHF. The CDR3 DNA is TGTGCCAGCAGTTACCGATCCGACGGATATCAGCCCCAGCATTTT.

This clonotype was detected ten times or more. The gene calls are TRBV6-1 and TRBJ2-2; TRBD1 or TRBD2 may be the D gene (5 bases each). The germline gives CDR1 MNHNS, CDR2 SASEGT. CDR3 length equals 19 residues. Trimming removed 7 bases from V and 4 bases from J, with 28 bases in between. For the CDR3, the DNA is TGTGCCAGCAAAAGGACAACGTCAGACGGGAAAGGAGGCACCGGGGAGCTGTTTTTT. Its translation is CASKRTTSDGKGGTGELFF.

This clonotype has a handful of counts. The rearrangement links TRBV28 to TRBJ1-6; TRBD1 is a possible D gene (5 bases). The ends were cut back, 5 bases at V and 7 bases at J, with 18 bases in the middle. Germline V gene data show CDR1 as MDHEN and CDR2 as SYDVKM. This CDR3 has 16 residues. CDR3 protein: CASSTLGGVENSPLHF. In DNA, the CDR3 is TGTGCCAGCAGTACCCTCGGGGGGGTCGAAAATTCACCCCTCCACTTT.